This TCR beta chain was captured in a study of post-analysis software for immune sequencing data. Germline CDR1 reads DFQATT; CDR2 reads SNEGSKA (reference sequence). This CDR3 has 13 residues. V trimming: 6 bases; J trimming: 5 bases; junction bases outside the gene matches: 6. Worth noting for this clonotype: The target antigen is unknown.

The TCR beta cDNA libraries carried unique molecular identifiers. One entry per CDR3 protein results from TCRdb running MiXCR on the PCR reads. Found here are almost 700,000 distinct CDR3 sequences, 59% of them singletons; the top ten hold about 11%. Study-wide points: In patients, about five TRBV segments were more frequent than in controls, with TRBV5-6, TRBV5-1 and TRBV20-1 among them. Significantly decreased normalized Chao1 diversity was recorded for multiple sclerosis patients relative to controls.

Sequencing was performed on blood. The source of this sequence is a girl between 2 and 10 years old with multiple sclerosis. The chain links TRBV20-1 to TRBJ1-5, with 8 nucleotides matching TRBD1. In nucleotides, the CDR3 is TGCAGTGCATCGACAGGGGTTGATCAGCCCCAGCATTTT. Protein product: CSASTGVDQPQHF.